These T cell receptor beta chains were read from a single sample in a study of blood T cell repertoires in COVID-19. The protocol was immunoSEQ multiplex PCR, while the TCRdb copy is restricted to in-frame clones and leaves out a portion. The sample comprises tens of thousands of clones, around nine tenths of which are singletons, and roughly 15% rests with the top ten. Sequencing was performed on peripheral blood. The origin of the receptors is a man aged 65-85 years with acute or convalescent COVID-19. CDR3s include the opening cysteine and the closing phenylalanine or tryptophan. Fields, in order: J gene, V gene, D gene, clone size, CDR3 DNA, CDR3 protein. The D gene is left open where the match is weak. Only some rows state a clone size, as once, few, many or a class for expanded clones.

>TRBJ1-1|TRBV2|-|-
TGTGCCAGCAGTCTTCAGACTTTTACTGAAGCTTTCTTT
CASSLQTFTEAFF
>TRBJ2-7|TRBV5-1|-|-
TGCGCCAGCAGCTCTGGGGAGATACCCTCCTACGAGCAGTACTTC
CASSSGEIPSYEQYF
>TRBJ2-2|TRBV5-5|-|-
TGTGCCAGCAGCTTGAGGCAGGCAGGGAACACCGGGGAGCTGTTTTTT
CASSLRQAGNTGELFF
>TRBJ1-2|TRBV29-1|-|-
TGCAGCGCAGCACGAATGGAGGCTGGCTACACCTTC
CSAARMEAGYTF
>TRBJ2-7|TRBV10-3|-|-
TGTGCCATCAGCCAAGAGGACCAGGGCGACCAGGAGCAGTACTTC
CAISQEDQGDQEQYF
>TRBJ2-3|TRBV7-2|-|-
TGTGCCAGCAGCTTGCGACTCACCGGCACAGATACGCAGTATTTT
CASSLRLTGTDTQYF
>TRBJ1-4|TRBV7-2|-|-
TGTGCCAGCAGCCTTGGACAGACCGGACTTGGAAAACTGTTTTTT
CASSLGQTGLGKLFF
>TRBJ2-3|TRBV5-4|TRBD2|once
TGTGCCACACGGACTAGCGGGAGTAGCACAGATACGCAGTATTTT
CATRTSGSSTDTQYF
>TRBJ2-3|TRBV24-1|-|-
TGTGCCACCAGTGATCCGGTTACAGATACGCAGTATTTT
CATSDPVTDTQYF
>TRBJ2-3|TRBV29-1|-|-
TGCAGCGTTGAGGCCGGCGGGAGCACAGATACGCAGTATTTT
CSVEAGGSTDTQYF
>TRBJ1-2|TRBV3-1/TRBV3-2|-|-
TGTGCCAGCAGCCAAGATCGCACACAATTTTCTGGCTACACCTTC
CASSQDRTQFSGYTF
>TRBJ2-3|TRBV7-2|-|once
TGTGCCAGCAGCCCTGGGGGCAGCTCAGATACGCAGTATTTT
CASSPGGSSDTQYF
>TRBJ2-1|TRBV9|-|-
TGTGCCAGCAGCGACACGGGAGCCAGCGATGAGCAGTTCTTC
CASSDTGASDEQFF
>TRBJ1-5|TRBV28|-|-
TGTGCCAGCACCGGGGGCAATCAGCCCCAGCATTTT
CASTGGNQPQHF
>TRBJ1-1|TRBV2|-|-
TGTGCCAGCAGTGAAGCGAGAAGGGAGGGTACTGAAGCTTTCTTT
CASSEARREGTEAFF
>TRBJ2-2|TRBV7-8|-|-
TGTGCCAGCAGCTTAGGACCTAGGCAAGAATCCGGGGAGCTGTTTTTT
CASSLGPRQESGELFF
>TRBJ2-7|TRBV2|-|-
TGTGCCAGCAGTGATGGTAGGAGAACGGAGGGGGAGCAGTACTTC
CASSDGRRTEGEQYF
>TRBJ2-5|TRBV18|-|-
TGTGCCAGCTCACCGAGTAGGGGGGAGACCCAGTACTTC
CASSPSRGETQYF
>TRBJ2-1|TRBV5-4|TRBD2|-
TGTGCCAGCAGCTCCGGGACTATCTACAATGAGCAGTTCTTC
CASSSGTIYNEQFF
>TRBJ2-1|TRBV4-3|-|-
TGCGCCAGCAGCCAAGATCTGGGGCCTCGGGAGCAGTTCTTC
CASSQDLGPREQFF
>TRBJ1-1|TRBV19|-|few
TGTGCCAGTAGTTGGACCGGAGGGGCTGGCACTGAAGCTTTCTTT
CASSWTGGAGTEAFF
>TRBJ2-2|TRBV10-3|-|-
TGTGCCATCAGTGAGGGGACACCGAACACCGGGGAGCTGTTTTTT
CAISEGTPNTGELFF
>TRBJ2-4|TRBV19|TRBD1|-
TGTGCCAGTAGTATAGATCATGGGACAGGGTTTTTACACATTCAGTACTTC
CASSIDHGTGFLHIQYF
>TRBJ2-7|TRBV28|TRBD2|-
TGTGCCAGCAGGGGATACCAGGCGGGAGAGGACTACGAGCAGTACTTC
CASRGYQAGEDYEQYF
>TRBJ2-1|TRBV28|TRBD2|-
TGTGCCAGCAGCTATGTTCCGGGACTTCCCGGGGGGGAGCAGTTCTTC
CASSYVPGLPGGEQFF
>TRBJ1-3|TRBV4-1|-|once
TGCGCCAGCAGCCAACCGGAGGGACTAGGGGGAAATACCATATATTTT
CASSQPEGLGGNTIYF
>TRBJ2-3|TRBV2|TRBD2|-
TGTGCCAGCAGAGGAGGACTAGCGGGAGGGGAAAGCACAGATACGCAGTATTTT
CASRGGLAGGESTDTQYF
>TRBJ1-1|TRBV10-3|-|-
TGTGCCATCAGTGAAGGGGGGGTCACTGAAGCTTTCTTT
CAISEGGVTEAFF
>TRBJ2-3|TRBV5-4|-|-
TGTGCCAGCAGCGCCCGTATGAGGGCGGAAGATACGCAGTATTTT
CASSARMRAEDTQYF
>TRBJ1-1|TRBV7-2|TRBD1|-
TGTGCCAGCAGCGGGGACAGGGTGGGCACTGAAGCTTTCTTT
CASSGDRVGTEAFF
>TRBJ2-7|TRBV15|-|-
TGTGCCACCAGCGTGGGGTCAGGGATCTACGAGCAGTACTTC
CATSVGSGIYEQYF
>TRBJ1-2|TRBV19|TRBD1|-
TGTGCCAGTAGCTTAACCGGGACAGGGGGCGGCTATGGCTACACCTTC
CASSLTGTGGGYGYTF
>TRBJ2-1|TRBV3-1/TRBV3-2|-|-
TGTGCCAGCAGCGCGGGACTTTACAATGAGCAGTTCTTC
CASSAGLYNEQFF
>TRBJ1-3|TRBV5-4|-|-
TGTGCCGGTTCAGGTCGTGCTGGAAACACCATATATTTT
CAGSGRAGNTIYF
>TRBJ2-7|TRBV6-5|TRBD1|-
TGTGCCAGCAACACAGGACAGGGGCTCTACGAGCAGTACTTC
CASNTGQGLYEQYF
>TRBJ2-1|TRBV5-1|TRBD2|-
TGCGCCAGCAGCTTGGATCCTAGCGGGAGACTGTATGAGCAGTTCTTC
CASSLDPSGRLYEQFF
>TRBJ2-3|TRBV4-1|-|-
TGCGCCAGCAGCCAAGGCCCCGGGGAGACTAGCACAGATACGCAGTATTTT
CASSQGPGETSTDTQYF
>TRBJ2-2|TRBV19|-|-
TGTGCCAGTAGCCGACCCAGGGGACAGAACACCGGGGAGCTGTTTTTT
CASSRPRGQNTGELFF
>TRBJ1-1|TRBV28|TRBD1|-
TGTGCCAGCAGCCGCCGAGCAGGGGGCGTTGGGAACACTGAAGCTTTCTTT
CASSRRAGGVGNTEAFF
>TRBJ2-1|TRBV10-3|TRBD2|-
TGTGCCATCAGTGAGACTAGCGGGACCAGCAATGAGCAGTTCTTC
CAISETSGTSNEQFF